The 4 T cell receptor beta chains in this list originate from one sample, sequenced in a study of T cell responses to AZD1222 COVID-19 vaccine. Assay: immunoSEQ multiplex PCR; the TCRdb copy retains only in-frame clones and omits some. The table includes 200,000 to 250,000 clones, roughly 91% detected once. The sample in question was peripheral blood, obtained on day 0 of MenACWY control vaccination. Receptors originate from an adult in good health.

J is TRBJ1-1 and V is TRBV2; D is unresolved. The germline gives CDR1 SNHLY, CDR2 FYNNEI. This CDR3 is 14 amino acids long. The ends were cut back, 8 bases at V and 4 bases at J, with 17 bases in the middle. CDR3 DNA sequence: TGTGCCAGCGGAAGAGTAATGGCGGGCACTGAAGCTTTCTTT. It is translated as CASGRVMAGTEAFF.

DNA of the CDR3: TGTGCCAGCACACGGACTAGCGGCCCTGGAGAGCAGTACTTC. It specifies CASTRTSGPGEQYF. The chain uses TRBV2 and TRBJ2-7; TRBD2 matches 10 bases. Germline V CDR1 and CDR2: SNHLY, FYNNEI. The CDR3 totals 14 residues. V lost 7 bases, J lost 7 bases, and 10 bases stayed unmatched.

This sequence joins TRBV11-2 and TRBJ1-2, with a weak D call TRBD1 (5 bases). Trimming stripped 6 bases from V and 0 bases from J, with 20 bases between. The CDR3 has 17 residues. Germline V gives CDR1 SGHAT, CDR2 FQNNGV. The CDR3 nucleotides are TGTGCCAGCAGATATAGAGGGCGGACAAGAGCTAACTATGGCTACACCTTC. This translates into CASRYRGRTRANYGYTF.

The chain couples TRBV6-2 or TRBV6-3 to TRBJ2-7; the match to TRBD1 covers 11 bases. Germline V lookup: CDR1 MNHEY, CDR2 SVGEGT. With 2 bases clipped from V and 4 bases from J, the junction kept 1 base outside the gene matches. CDR3 length equals 14 residues. The CDR3 DNA reads as TGTGCCAGCAGTTACGGGACAGGGGGATACGAGCAGTACTTC. Protein: CASSYGTGGYEQYF.